Shown below are 26 T cell receptor beta chains from a single sample sequenced in a study of neurological immune-mediated disorders. TCRdb independently ran MiXCR on the 5' RACE reads; one entry per CDR3 protein. Here the sample spans roughly 30,000 distinct CDR3 sequences, roughly 25% being singletons. The sequencing input was CD4+ T cells from blood. These receptors were obtained from a man over 45 with HTLV-1-associated myelopathy (HAM/TSP).

This clonotype was recorded at least ten times. This chain uses TRBV5-1 with TRBJ2-1, with TRBD2 as a possible D gene (5 bases). V lost 0 bases to trimming and J lost 7 bases, with 8 bases between them. This CDR3 has 13 amino acids. CDR1 and CDR2 from the germline V gene are SGHRS and YFSETQ. The CDR3 DNA reads TGCGCCAGCAGCTTGGCCCGGGGTAATGAGCAGTTCTTC. It yields the protein CASSLARGNEQFF.

The chain uses TRBV20-1 and TRBJ1-5; D is perhaps TRBD1 (5 bases). Germline V gives CDR1 DFQATT, CDR2 SNEGSKA (reference sequence). Trimming stripped 6 bases from V and 7 bases from J, with 22 bases between. This CDR3 is 15 amino acids long. In DNA form, the CDR3 reads TGCAGTGCGACTATCGACAGTGGTTTTTCCCAGCCCCAGCATTTT. Protein: CSATIDSGFSQPQHF.

This clonotype was recorded many times. V is TRBV20-1 and J is TRBJ1-2; the match to TRBD1 covers 7 bases. CDR1 DFQATT and CDR2 SNEGSKA come from the germline V gene (reference sequence). CDR3 length equals 14 residues. The CDR3 DNA is TGCAGCCCCTTGGACGAGACAGGGAGTCAGGGCTACACCTTC. Amino acid sequence: CSPLDETGSQGYTF.

The chain joins TRBV5-1 to TRBJ2-1; 10 bases align to TRBD1. The V segment lost 3 bases and the J segment 8 bases; nucleotides outside the gene matches: 17. This CDR3 has 18 residues. The V gene's germline CDR1 is SGHRS and CDR2 YFSETQ. The CDR3 here is CASSSTSGTGAAGDEQFF. The CDR3 DNA reads as TGCGCCAGCAGCTCAACGTCCGGGACAGGGGCCGCCGGTGATGAGCAGTTCTTC.

By frequency in the sample, this clonotype is medium-sized. The genes are TRBV5-1 and TRBJ2-1, with D unresolved. V dropped 1 base and J dropped 6 bases, with 8 bases sitting between them. CDR3 length equals 13 residues. Germline V gives CDR1 SGHRS, CDR2 YFSETQ. Here the CDR3 DNA reads TGCGCCAGCAGCTTGATCCGAGGCAATGAGCAGTTCTTC. Its protein product is CASSLIRGNEQFF.

This clonotype showed up many times. V gene TRBV7-2 combines with J gene TRBJ2-1; D gene uncertain. Looked up from germline, CDR1 is SGHTA and CDR2 is FQGNSA. The CDR3 has 15 amino acids. Trimming shortened V by 1 base and J by 0 bases, and 7 bases separated the two germline ends. The CDR3 loop reads CASSLERRSYNEQFF. DNA for the CDR3: TGTGCCAGCAGCTTAGAGAGGCGCTCCTACAATGAGCAGTTCTTC.

This clonotype was seen many times. The chain is built from TRBV12-3 or TRBV12-4 and TRBJ1-6; a weak D match, TRBD1 (5 bases). Deletions cut 1 base from V and 7 bases from J, with 11 bases between. The length of the CDR3 is 15 residues. CDR3 nucleotide sequence: TGTGCCAGCAGTTTAGGGGTCCCAGGGAATTCACCCCTCCACTTT. Translation: CASSLGVPGNSPLHF.

The genes are TRBV20-1 and TRBJ1-2; 8 bases are a match to TRBD1. Germline V lookup: CDR1 DFQATT, CDR2 SNEGSKA (reference sequence). V gave up 6 bases and J gave up 4 bases; unmatched junction bases: 7. The CDR3 runs to 13 residues. The CDR3 DNA follows: TGCAGTGCCCCGGACAGGGTAGTCTATGGCTACACCTTC. It encodes CSAPDRVVYGYTF.

J is TRBJ2-3 and V is TRBV5-1; 8 bases match TRBD1. Germline CDR1 reads SGHRS; CDR2 reads YFSETQ. Trimming at V came to 4 bases and at J to 1 base, leaving 11 bases not matched to a gene. This CDR3 is built from 17 residues. This chain's CDR3 is CASSVGGLTGGTDTQYF. The DNA for the CDR3 is TGCGCCAGCAGCGTAGGCGGGTTGACAGGGGGCACAGATACGCAGTATTTT.

This clonotype came up many times. The gene calls are TRBV11-2 and TRBJ2-7, with a weak D call TRBD2 (5 bases). Germline values: CDR1 SGHAT, CDR2 FQNNGV. This CDR3 region has 13 residues. Trimming removed 3 bases at V and 3 bases at J, with 9 bases between. The CDR3 protein is CASSFTRDYEQYF. The CDR3 nucleotides are TGTGCCAGCAGCTTTACGAGGGACTACGAGCAGTACTTC. Variable domain in full (rest from reference TRBV11-2 and TRBJ2-7): EAGVAQSPRYKIIEKRQSVAFWCNPISGHATLYWYQQILGQGPKLLIQFQNNGVVDDSQLPKDRFSAERLKGVDSTLKIQPAKLEDSAVYLCASSFTRDYEQYFGPGTRLTVT.

This clonotype was recorded many times. The chain couples TRBV25-1 to TRBJ1-5; D not certain. CDR3 length: 12 residues. Germline values: CDR1 MGHDK, CDR2 SYGVNS. V dropped 2 bases and J dropped 6 bases, with 5 bases sitting between them. CDR3 residues: CASSEGIQPQHF. CDR3 sequence (DNA): TGTGCCAGCAGTGAAGGGATTCAGCCCCAGCATTTT.

This clonotype was recorded at least ten times. The V call is TRBV20-1, the J call TRBJ1-1, with 8 bases aligning to TRBD1. Trimming at V came to 6 bases and at J to 1 base, leaving 10 bases not matched to a gene. Germline CDR1 is DFQATT and CDR2 is SNEGSKA (reference sequence). This CDR3 has 15 residues. This CDR3 reads CSASSGGAWNTEAFF. The CDR3, as DNA: TGCAGTGCGAGTTCAGGGGGCGCTTGGAACACTGAAGCTTTCTTT.

The chain couples TRBV5-5 to TRBJ1-6; no clear D. This CDR3 contains 14 residues. Trimming took off 0 bases at V and 9 bases at J, with 10 bases between the two ends. From germline, CDR1 is SGHKS and CDR2 YYEKEE (reference sequence). As DNA, the CDR3 is TGTGCCAGCAGCTTGGAGAGGTTGGGTTCACCCCTCCACTTT. Translating it yields CASSLERLGSPLHF.

This clonotype was counted only a few times. This chain connects TRBV24-1 to TRBJ2-1; 10 bases map to TRBD2. The CDR3 sequence is 16 residues long. CDR1 and CDR2 from the germline V gene are KGHDR and SFDVKD. J was trimmed by 9 bases and V by 2 bases; bases with no gene match: 9. The CDR3 DNA is TGTGCCACCAGTGATTCCTCCGGGACTAGCGCCACTGAGCAGTTCTTC. Its translation is CATSDSSGTSATEQFF.

This clonotype showed up many times. The J gene is TRBJ2-3, the V gene TRBV29-1, with D perhaps TRBD2 (5 bases). Trimming cost V 4 bases and J 3 bases, with 14 bases left between them. Germline CDR1 reads SQVTM; CDR2 reads ANQGSEA. CDR3 length: 14 amino acids. Here the CDR3 DNA reads TGCAGCGTTGTAAAGGACTCGCGGACAGATACGCAGTATTTT. The encoded protein is CSVVKDSRTDTQYF.

This clonotype was seen many times. The rearrangement uses TRBV6-6 and TRBJ2-7; D may be TRBD2 (6 bases). The CDR3 has 13 amino acids. V lost 7 bases and J 4 bases, leaving 14 bases between the germline ends. Germline V lookup: CDR1 MNHNY, CDR2 SVGAGI (reference sequence). CDR3 DNA sequence: TGTGCCAGCACCCCCACGGGGGAGTACGAGCAGTACTTC. This encodes CASTPTGEYEQYF.

This clonotype was recorded at least ten times. This chain links TRBV2 with TRBJ1-5; no definite D call. The CDR3 loop spans 12 amino acids. The V end was cut by 6 bases, the J end by 5 bases, with 8 bases between. From germline, CDR1 is SNHLY and CDR2 FYNNEI. The CDR3 sequence is CASSGHYQPQHF. The CDR3 nucleotides are TGTGCCAGCAGCGGCCACTATCAGCCCCAGCATTTT.

This clonotype was counted ten times or more. The V call is TRBV5-1, the J call TRBJ2-2; tentatively, D is TRBD1 (5 bases). This CDR3 is 15 amino acids long. Per germline, CDR1 SGHRS and CDR2 YFSETQ. Trimming shortened V by 2 bases and J by 5 bases, and 13 bases separated the two germline ends. The DNA of the CDR3 is TGCGCCAGCAGCTTCATACCCAGGGAAACCGGGGAGCTGTTTTTT. It specifies CASSFIPRETGELFF. Looking up the rest from reference TRBV5-1 and TRBJ2-2 gives the full variable domain: KAGVTQTPRYLIKTRGQQVTLSCSPISGHRSVSWYQQTPGQGLQFLFEYFSETQRNKGNFPGRFSGRQFSNSRSEMNVSTLELGDSALYLCASSFIPRETGELFFGEGSRLTVL.

The V and J genes are TRBV6-5 and TRBJ2-5; 10 nucleotides match TRBD2. Germline trimming cut 6 bases from V and 7 bases from J; bases unmatched to any gene: 5. This CDR3 is 13 amino acids long. CDR1 is MNHEY, CDR2 SVGAGI, per germline. Here the CDR3 reads CASRSGRDGTQYF. Here the CDR3 DNA reads TGTGCCAGCAGGAGCGGGAGGGATGGGACCCAGTACTTC.

This clonotype was counted many times. The genes are TRBV24-1 and TRBJ1-2; 7 positions match TRBD1. The V gene's germline CDR1 is KGHDR and CDR2 SFDVKD. With V trimmed by 3 bases and J by 8 bases, 11 bases remained unmatched. The CDR3 is 15 residues long. The CDR3 here is CATSDPRQGIRGYTF. In nucleotides, the CDR3 is TGTGCCACCAGTGATCCCCGACAGGGAATACGCGGCTACACCTTC.

Ten or more counts support this clonotype. The rearrangement joins TRBV5-1 to TRBJ2-1, with 15 positions matching TRBD2. Per the germline V gene, CDR1 is SGHRS and CDR2 is YFSETQ. This CDR3 is 15 amino acids long. V shed 0 bases and J 15 bases; nucleotides not matched to a gene: 7. The CDR3 here is CASSLALGLAGGRFF. As DNA, the CDR3 is TGCGCCAGCAGCTTGGCATTAGGACTAGCGGGGGGGCGGTTCTTC.

By sample share, this clonotype is large (0.1 to 1%). The J gene is TRBJ2-1, the V gene TRBV5-1; 10 bases map to TRBD1. In germline, CDR1 is SGHRS, CDR2 YFSETQ. V gave up 2 bases and J gave up 7 bases; unmatched junction bases: 6. The CDR3 contains 15 residues. The CDR3 nucleotides read TGCGCCAGCAGCTTTGGGACAGGGGTGGCAAATGAGCAGTTCTTC. Residues: CASSFGTGVANEQFF.

Many counts were recorded for this clonotype. The chain links TRBV9 to TRBJ1-4; D is undetermined. CDR1 and CDR2 from the germline V gene are SGDLS and YYNGEE. CDR3 length: 12 amino acids. The germline V and J ends were trimmed by 3 bases and 5 bases, with 5 bases remaining between them. The DNA of the CDR3 is TGTGCCAGCAGCGCCGCCAATGAAAAACTGTTTTTT. This sequence encodes CASSAANEKLFF.

About this clonotype itself: A much larger clone lies a single base off, so this may be a read error. V and J are TRBV7-8 and TRBJ1-4; D is perhaps TRBD1 (5 bases). This CDR3 has 17 amino acids. Germline V gives CDR1 SGHVS, CDR2 FQNEAQ. CDR3 loop: CVSSLVGDLRTNEKLFF. The CDR3 bases are TGTGTCAGCAGCTTAGTCGGGGACCTTAGGACTAATGAAAAACTGTTTTTT. Full variable domain (rest looked up from reference TRBV7-8 and TRBJ1-4): GAGVSQSPRYKVAKRGQDVALRCDPISGHVSLFWYQQALGQGPEFLTYFQNEAQLDKSGLPSDRFFAERPEGSVSTLKIQRTQQEDSAVYLCVSSLVGDLRTNEKLFFGSGTQLSVL.

This clonotype was observed many times. V is TRBV5-1 and J is TRBJ2-7; 12 positions match TRBD1. The V and J ends lost 2 bases and 7 bases, in that order; junction bases with no gene match: 10. Germline V lookup: CDR1 SGHRS, CDR2 YFSETQ. The CDR3 is 16 amino acids. CDR3 nucleotide sequence: TGCGCCAGCAGCTTTAGGTTCGGGACAGGGGGCGGAGAGCAGTACTTC. Its protein is CASSFRFGTGGGEQYF.

This chain connects TRBV5-1 to TRBJ1-2, with TRBD1 matching 7 bases. Trimming removed 4 bases from V and 4 bases from J; junction bases left unmatched: 7. The CDR3 has 14 amino acids. Germline V CDR1 and CDR2: SGHRS, YFSETQ. The CDR3: CASSPPRDSYGYTF. The CDR3 DNA follows: TGCGCCAGCAGCCCTCCAAGGGACAGCTATGGCTACACCTTC.